Below, 4 T cell receptor beta chains from the same sample are listed, as sequenced in a study of neurological immune-mediated disorders. Time point in this sample: technical triplicate 1. TCRdb analysed the 5' RACE reads with MiXCR anew, one entry per CDR3 protein. The sample contains 40,000 or so distinct CDR3 sequences, over 8.5% of which appear only once. Sequenced: PBMCs. The receptors were sampled from a man aged 55 to 70 with HTLV-1-associated myelopathy (HAM/TSP).

The sample holds a few counts of this clonotype. The J gene is TRBJ2-1, the V gene TRBV18; D unresolved. The CDR3 is 15 residues long. With 4 bases removed from V and 0 bases from J, the gap between germline ends came to 10 bases. Germline lookup yields CDR1 KGHSH and CDR2 LQKENI. This CDR3 is CASSHDGSSYNEQFF. For the CDR3, the DNA is TGTGCCAGCTCACATGACGGTAGCTCCTACAATGAGCAGTTCTTC.

This clonotype was counted ten times or more. This chain links TRBV28 with TRBJ2-3, with D unclear. V was shortened by 3 bases and J by 3 bases, with 4 bases between the two germline ends. Per germline, CDR1 MDHEN and CDR2 SYDVKM. The CDR3 loop spans 12 amino acids. The CDR3 loop is CASSLGTDTQYF. Here the CDR3 DNA reads TGTGCCAGCAGTTTGGGTACAGATACGCAGTATTTT.

In its sample, this clonotype was seen many times. The V call is TRBV5-5, the J call TRBJ1-2; maybe TRBD1 (6 bases). V was cut by 3 bases and J by 8 bases, with 11 bases left in between. Per the germline V gene, CDR1 is SGHKS and CDR2 is YYEKEE (reference sequence). This CDR3 has 12 amino acids. The CDR3 coding sequence is TGTGCCAGCAGCTCACAGGGAGGCGGCTACACCTTC. Translating gives CASSSQGGGYTF.

There are many counts of this clonotype. The V call is TRBV10-2, the J call TRBJ2-1; D not certain. Germline-derived CDR1 and CDR2 are WSHSY and SAAADI. Trimming took off 8 bases at V and 4 bases at J, with 9 bases between the two ends. The CDR3 has 12 amino acids. The DNA for the CDR3 is TGCGCCAGCCCGGCGGATTACAATGAGCAGTTCTTC. Encoded protein: CASPADYNEQFF.